A single sample is the source of the 15 T cell receptor beta chains below, sequenced in a study of control samples from healthy donors and cancer patients (dated by TCRdb to 2018 to 2020). Libraries came from the immunoSEQ multiplex PCR assay. Here the immuneACCESS table is served through TCRdb, limited to in-frame sequences with V and J called. Missing clones are a known gap in these copies; in checked studies unresolved V genes cover under half, and the rest lacks a known reason. Recorded for this sample are hundreds of thousands of clones; approximately 90% of them occurred a single time. 5.5% to 7.5% of the sample lies in the top ten. The source material was PBMCs. The receptors come from a man in his forties or fifties with head and neck cancer.

The rearrangement uses TRBV24-1 and TRBJ2-3; no clear D gene. Germline V gene data show CDR1 as KGHDR and CDR2 as SFDVKD. The CDR3 is 13 residues long. Between the trimmed V and J ends, which lost 5 bases and 4 bases, there was a span of 9 bases. CDR3 DNA sequence: TGTGCCACCAGTGGGTTTACCGCAGATACGCAGTATTTT. This codes for CATSGFTADTQYF.

The chain combines TRBV2 with TRBJ1-5; 8 bases match TRBD1. CDR1 is SNHLY, CDR2 FYNNEI, per germline. The J segment lost 2 bases and the V segment lost 5 bases, leaving 8 bases of the junction unmatched. This CDR3 is 16 amino acids long. Written as DNA, the CDR3 is TGTGCCAGCAGTATAGACAGGGGAGAAGGCAATCAGCCCCAGCATTTT. It specifies CASSIDRGEGNQPQHF.

This chain links TRBV4-1 with TRBJ2-3, with a tentative D call TRBD1 (5 bases). CDR1 MGHRA and CDR2 YSYEKL come from the germline V gene. This CDR3 comprises 16 residues. The V and J ends lost 1 base and 0 bases respectively, with 11 bases between them. CDR3 residues: CASSQGYRPSTDTQYF. In DNA form, the CDR3 reads TGCGCCAGCAGCCAAGGATACAGGCCTAGCACAGATACGCAGTATTTT.

The V call is TRBV12-3 or TRBV12-4, the J call TRBJ1-1, with D possibly matching TRBD1 (5 bases). This CDR3 contains 13 residues. Trimming took off 3 bases at V and 10 bases at J, with 15 bases between the two ends. The CDR3, as DNA: TGTGCCAGCAGTTTCCGGCAGGGACCTTCAGCTTTCTTT. Protein product: CASSFRQGPSAFF.

The chain carries TRBV5-1 and TRBJ2-2, with D perhaps assigned TRBD1 or TRBD2 (5 bases each). V lost 4 bases and J lost 6, with 16 bases in between. CDR1 is SGHRS, CDR2 YFSETQ, per germline. The CDR3 loop spans 15 amino acids. In DNA form, the CDR3 reads TGCGCCAGCAGCCCGGCCGAGGGGTACCCCGGGGAGCTGTTTTTT. It encodes CASSPAEGYPGELFF.

The chain employs TRBV7-9 and TRBJ1-5, with D hard to call. The CDR3 consists of 17 residues. Per germline, CDR1 SEHNR and CDR2 FQNEAQ (reference sequence). V was cut by 5 bases and J by 1 base, with 18 bases left in between. Written as DNA, the CDR3 is TGTGCCAGCAGCCCAGGTGGTTGGGGTAGGAGCAATCAGCCCCAGCATTTT. This encodes CASSPGGWGRSNQPQHF.

The chain joins TRBV27 to TRBJ1-1; no firm D call. Trimming cost V 2 bases and J 2 bases, with 6 bases left between them. Per germline, CDR1 MNHEY and CDR2 SMNVEV (reference sequence). This CDR3 region has 13 residues. Here the CDR3 DNA reads TGTGCCAGCAGTTTAGGGAGCAACACTGAAGCTTTCTTT. Translating gives CASSLGSNTEAFF.

The count of this clone is one. This chain uses TRBV4-2 with TRBJ1-1; the D is unclear. CDR1 and CDR2 (germline): LGHNA, YNFKEQ. V dropped 0 bases and J dropped 7 bases, with 6 bases sitting between them. The CDR3 spans 12 residues. The CDR3 DNA is TGTGCCAGCAGCCAAGACCACATTGAAGCTTTCTTT. Its translation: CASSQDHIEAFF.

This sequence joins TRBV19 and TRBJ2-5, with no clear D. The germline V gene has CDR1 LNHDA and CDR2 SQIVND (reference sequence). V was shortened by 5 bases and J by 5 bases, with 15 bases between the two germline ends. The length of the CDR3 is 14 residues. CDR3 sequence (DNA): TGTGCCAGTAGTCCGGGTCGGCGGTCGGAGACCCAGTACTTC. This gives the protein CASSPGRRSETQYF.

The chain employs TRBV14 and TRBJ2-7, with D perhaps matching TRBD1 (6 bases). V was clipped by 3 bases and J by 2 bases, with 11 bases between them. CDR3 length: 14 amino acids. Per germline, CDR1 SGHDN and CDR2 FVKESK. This chain's CDR3 is CASSHRTVAYEQYF. The DNA for the CDR3 is TGTGCCAGCAGCCATAGGACAGTCGCCTACGAGCAGTACTTC.

The chain employs TRBV11-3 and TRBJ2-6; D gene uncertain. The CDR3 is 15 amino acids. V was cut by 4 bases and J by 2 bases, with 9 bases left in between. The germline gives CDR1 SGHNT, CDR2 YENEEA. CDR3 protein: CASSSSGAGANVLTF. In DNA, the CDR3 is TGTGCCAGCAGCTCATCTGGTGCTGGGGCCAACGTCCTGACTTTC.

This clone has only one observation. The CDR3 protein is CATSSHPRNSGGFEQFF. DNA for the CDR3: TGTGCCACCAGCAGCCACCCGCGAAATAGCGGGGGGTTTGAGCAGTTCTTC. J is TRBJ2-1 and V is TRBV15, with 10 bases identical to TRBD2. The CDR3 totals 17 residues. V shed 3 bases, J shed 9 bases, and the junction held 14 bases outside the gene matches. Looked up from germline, CDR1 is LNHNV and CDR2 is YYDKDF (reference sequence).

CDR3 amino acids: CASTADRGLGDTQYF. In nucleotides, the CDR3 is TGTGCCAGCACGGCGGACAGGGGGTTAGGAGATACGCAGTATTTT. This chain connects TRBV6-6 to TRBJ2-3; the match to TRBD1 covers 10 bases. This CDR3 is built from 15 residues. Germline trimming cut 7 bases from V and 5 bases from J; bases unmatched to any gene: 9. CDR1 is MNHNY and CDR2 is SVGAGI in the germline V gene (reference sequence).

J is TRBJ2-7 and V is TRBV7-3, with D perhaps being TRBD1 or TRBD2 (5 bases each). V was pared by 5 bases and J by 5 bases, with 13 bases between. The CDR3 covers 13 residues. Germline CDR1 and CDR2: SGHTA and FQGTGA. The DNA of the CDR3 is TGTGCCAGCAGCCGCGGGCTAGGGGACGAGCAGTACTTC. It is translated as CASSRGLGDEQYF.

V is TRBV18 and J is TRBJ2-7; D is perhaps TRBD1 (7 bases). This CDR3 is built from 15 residues. With 0 bases removed from V and 9 bases from J, the gap between germline ends came to 18 bases. Germline values: CDR1 KGHSH, CDR2 LQKENI. The CDR3 sequence: CASSPPAARGAWQYF. CDR3 DNA: TGTGCCAGCTCACCACCGGCCGCCAGGGGGGCTTGGCAGTACTTC. The whole variable domain, filled in from reference TRBV18 and TRBJ2-7, reads NAGVMQNPRHLVRRRGQEARLRCSPMKGHSHVYWYRQLPEEGLKFMVYLQKENIIDESGMPKERFSAEFPKEGPSILRIQQVVRGDSAAYFCASSPPAARGAWQYFGPGTRLTVT.